This TCR beta chain originates from a study of identifying expanded T cells in peripheral blood. Broader study findings: Technical replicates showed roughly 1.2 changed clones; roughly two weeks roughly 16; four weeks 19.

Some clones are missing from TCRdb's copy, which holds only in-frame ones; the method was immunoSEQ multiplex PCR. Of about 130,000 clones in the sample, 75% to 90% are singletons; the top ten hold 7.5% to 8.5%. The CDR3 totals 15 residues. Germline V CDR1 and CDR2: MNHEY, SVGAGI. The V end was cut by 2 bases, the J end by 3 bases, with 11 bases between. To note about this clone: The antigen is unknown.

The source of this sequence is a person between 18 and 75 years old in good health. The chain carries TRBV6-5 and TRBJ1-5; D is uncertain. The source material was blood. The CDR3 DNA reads as TGTGCCAGCAGTTACAGCGGCGGGGTCAATCAGCCCCAGCATTTT. Translation gives CASSYSGGVNQPQHF.